This TCR beta chain was obtained from a study of human T cells and chemical hapten exposure. Each CDR3 protein is one row after TCRdb ran MiXCR on the RACE reads. The table lists roughly 130,000 distinct CDR3 sequences, roughly 9.5% of them singletons. This sample's time point: healthy volunteer bleed at 2 weeks. Unfractionated whole blood was the source from which total RNA was extracted. This clonotype was detected many times. Sequenced: whole blood. The clonotype was recovered from a male donor in good health. Some clones in this sample may be carry-over from other donors' samples.

In nucleotides, the CDR3 is TGCAGTGCTAAAGGGACAGGGCCCTACGAGCAGTACTTC. Translation: CSAKGTGPYEQYF. V usage is TRBV20-1 and J usage is TRBJ2-7; 9 nucleotides agree with TRBD1. The V gene end was trimmed by 4 bases and the J gene end by 2 bases; junction bases not matched to a gene: 3. CDR1 is DFQATT, CDR2 SNEGSKA, per germline (reference sequence). The CDR3 extends over 13 amino acids.